The 27 T cell receptor beta chains in this list originate from one sample, sequenced in a study of regulatory T cells in long-lasting Graves disease. Building of the TCR beta libraries involved iRepertoire HTBI primers and Arm-PCR of CDR3 regions. A single record per CDR3 protein comes from TCRdb applying MiXCR to the multiplex PCR reads. The sample lists about 420,000 distinct CDR3 sequences, approximately 16% occurring once. Stated time point: newly diagnosed GD, antithyroid drugs for less than 3 months. Preparation of the TCR library used RNA extracted from PBMCs. These sequences were also reported in another study, on T cells in Graves' hyperthyroidism and ophthalmopathy.

Sequenced material: peripheral blood mononuclear cells (PBMCs), taken at new diagnosis, from a patient treated with antithyroid drugs. All receptors come from a woman between 18 and 30 years old with Graves disease.

V is TRBV12-3 or TRBV12-4 and J is TRBJ2-2; the D gene is possibly TRBD2 (5 bases). V gave up 5 bases and J gave up 4 bases, with 8 bases separating them. The CDR3 has 13 residues. CDR3 in DNA: TGTGCCAGCAGTCATACTAGCACCGGGGAGCTGTTTTTT. This encodes CASSHTSTGELFF.

This clonotype was seen a handful of times. This rearrangement joins TRBV6-1 to TRBJ2-7, with D hard to call. This CDR3 region has 13 residues. Germline V CDR1 and CDR2: MNHNS, SASEGT. Trimming cost V 6 bases and J 3 bases, with 12 bases left between them. The CDR3 DNA is TGTGCCAGCAGCCGGCAGGAATACTACGAGCAGTACTTC. It translates to CASSRQEYYEQYF.

About this clonotype itself: Sequence at one end of the junction differs from germline and may be a read error. The chain is built from TRBV6-1 and TRBJ2-3, with TRBD1 matching 8 bases. CDR3 length equals 17 residues. The germline V gene has CDR1 MNHNS and CDR2 SASEGT. The CDR3 loop reads CATSDFPGQGVTDTQYF. CDR3 coding DNA: TGTGCCACCAGTGATTTCCCAGGACAGGGAGTCACAGATACGCAGTATTTT.

Only a few counts were recorded for this clonotype. This rearrangement joins TRBV6-1 to TRBJ2-1; TRBD2 is a possible D gene (5 bases). From germline, CDR1 is MNHNS and CDR2 SASEGT. Deletions cut 7 bases from V and 0 bases from J, with 16 bases between. The CDR3 extends over 16 amino acids. This CDR3 is CASTSSGSRSYNEQFF. The DNA of the CDR3 is TGTGCCAGCACCTCCTCGGGGAGCCGCTCCTACAATGAGCAGTTCTTC.

This clonotype was seen only a few times. The chain joins TRBV7-9 to TRBJ2-2; D assignment may be TRBD1 or TRBD2 (5 bases each). Deletions cut 11 bases from V and 1 base from J, with 11 bases between. CDR3 length equals 13 residues. The germline CDR1 and CDR2 sequences are SEHNR and FQNEAQ (reference sequence). The CDR3 DNA is TGTGCCTCGGGACCTCAGAACACCGGGGAGCTGTTTTTT. As protein: CASGPQNTGELFF.

This clonotype has ten or more counts. The chain joins TRBV2 to TRBJ2-3, with a weak D call TRBD1 (5 bases). Trimming stripped 2 bases from V and 4 bases from J, with 10 bases between. Germline V lookup: CDR1 SNHLY, CDR2 FYNNEI. The CDR3 is made up of 14 amino acids. DNA for the CDR3: TGTGCCAGCAGTGAAAGTGACAGAGCAGATACGCAGTATTTT. It encodes CASSESDRADTQYF.

This clonotype was seen only a few times. The J gene is TRBJ2-7, the V gene TRBV15, with 8 bases aligning to TRBD1. CDR1 is LNHNV and CDR2 is YYDKDF in the germline V gene (reference sequence). Trimming took 5 bases from V and 0 from J; bases not matched to a gene: 6. The CDR3 extends over 15 amino acids. This CDR3 reads CATSGDRSYSYEQYF. As DNA, the CDR3 is TGTGCCACCAGCGGGGACAGGTCTTACTCCTACGAGCAGTACTTC.

This clonotype appeared many times. The chain is built from TRBV28 and TRBJ2-4; D is perhaps TRBD2 (6 bases). There are 14 residues in the CDR3. CDR1 is MDHEN and CDR2 is SYDVKM in the germline V gene. Trimming stripped 5 bases from V and 1 base from J, with 9 bases between. The CDR3 is CASSEGLAKNIQYF. The CDR3 coding sequence is TGTGCCAGCAGTGAGGGACTTGCCAAAAACATTCAGTACTTC.

The rearrangement uses TRBV20-1 and TRBJ2-7; D might be TRBD1 or TRBD2, each matching 5 bases. Germline V CDR1 and CDR2: DFQATT, SNEGSKA (reference sequence). This CDR3 is 12 amino acids long. Trimming cost V 5 bases and J 1 base, with 9 bases left between them. DNA for the CDR3: TGCAGTGCTCGGGACGAATCCTACGAGCAGTACTTC. It translates to CSARDESYEQYF.

This clonotype was observed many times. The rearrangement joins TRBV7-8 to TRBJ1-4, with D maybe TRBD1 (5 bases). The germline gives CDR1 SGHVS, CDR2 FQNEAQ. The CDR3 contains 16 residues. The germline V and J ends were trimmed by 5 bases and 3 bases, with 16 bases remaining between them. CDR3 coding DNA: TGTGCCAGCAGCCCCGCTTATCAGGGCCCTAATGAAAAACTGTTTTTT. It translates to CASSPAYQGPNEKLFF.

This clonotype was counted only a few times. The rearrangement uses TRBV30 and TRBJ2-1, with unresolved D. The CDR3 spans 13 residues. The germline V gene has CDR1 GTSNPN and CDR2 SVGIG (reference sequence). With 2 bases removed from V and 5 bases from J, the gap between germline ends came to 10 bases. This CDR3 is CAWSPDGHNEQFF. The DNA of the CDR3 is TGTGCCTGGAGTCCGGACGGTCACAATGAGCAGTTCTTC.

This chain links TRBV6-1 with TRBJ2-7; 7 bases fit TRBD1. The J segment lost 3 bases and the V segment lost 6 bases, leaving 2 bases of the junction unmatched. Looked up from germline, CDR1 is MNHNS and CDR2 is SASEGT. The CDR3 sequence is 12 residues long. The CDR3 DNA sequence: TGTGCCAGCAGGGCAGGGGGCTACGAGCAGTACTTC. This codes for CASRAGGYEQYF.

The gene calls are TRBV15 and TRBJ2-6; D is unclear. The CDR3 is made up of 18 amino acids. Per the germline V gene, CDR1 is LNHNV and CDR2 is YYDKDF (reference sequence). Trimming shortened V by 0 bases and J by 0 bases, and 12 bases separated the two germline ends. DNA of the CDR3: TGTGCCACCAGCAGAGAAAGAAACACGGCCTCTGGGGCCAACGTCCTGACTTTC. Amino acids: CATSRERNTASGANVLTF.

This clonotype appeared a few times. This chain joins TRBV7-2 and TRBJ1-6, with no clear D. Germline values: CDR1 SGHTA, CDR2 FQGNSA. The CDR3 runs to 14 residues. V lost 1 base to trimming and J lost 14 bases, with 15 bases between them. CDR3 sequence (DNA): TGTGCCAGCAGCTTAGATATGAGGGAATCGGCCCTCCACTTT. Amino acids: CASSLDMRESALHF. The full variable domain, with the rest looked up from reference TRBV7-2 and TRBJ1-6, is GAGVSQSPSNKVTEKGKDVELRCDPISGHTALYWYRQSLGQGLEFLIYFQGNSAPDKSGLPSDRFSAERTGGSVSTLTIQRTQQEDSAVYLCASSLDMRESALHFGNGTRLTVT.

The chain couples TRBV19 to TRBJ2-2, with D tentatively TRBD2 (6 bases). V lost 4 bases and J lost 7, with 16 bases in between. Germline values: CDR1 LNHDA, CDR2 SQIVND (reference sequence). CDR3 size: 15 residues. The CDR3 region is CASSKERADGGELFF. The CDR3 nucleotides are TGTGCCAGTAGTAAAGAGCGGGCCGACGGCGGGGAGCTGTTTTTT.

This clonotype has ten or more counts. The chain links TRBV10-3 to TRBJ2-7, with TRBD1 matching 7 bases. The CDR3 loop spans 14 amino acids. V lost 6 bases and J lost 2; bases outside the gene matches: 7. Germline CDR1 reads ENHRY; CDR2 reads SYGVKD. DNA for the CDR3: TGTGCCATCAGCCATGGGGACAGTACCTACGAGCAGTACTTC. It encodes CAISHGDSTYEQYF.

This clonotype was recorded a few times. A clone one base away is much larger, so this may be a read error. The genes are TRBV29-1 and TRBJ2-1; D remains ambiguous. Germline loops: CDR1 SQVTM, CDR2 ANQGSEA. The CDR3 runs to 13 residues. For the CDR3, the DNA is TGCAGCGCTGAAGGAGAAACGTACAATGAGCAGTTCTTC. The encoded protein is CSAEGETYNEQFF.

This clonotype was seen a few times. The J gene is TRBJ1-6, the V gene TRBV20-1; TRBD1 might be the D (6 bases). Between the trimmed V and J ends, which lost 6 bases and 7 bases, there was a span of 13 bases. The CDR3 is 13 residues long. Looked up from germline, CDR1 is DFQATT and CDR2 is SNEGSKA (reference sequence). This chain's CDR3 is CSAVGGANSPLHF. The CDR3 DNA reads TGCAGTGCCGTCGGGGGGGCGAATTCACCCCTCCACTTT.

This clonotype was counted between two and nine times. The chain uses TRBV19 and TRBJ2-7; D unresolved. Trimming shortened V by 2 bases and J by 3 bases, and 14 bases separated the two germline ends. The CDR3 extends over 15 amino acids. CDR1 is LNHDA, CDR2 SQIVND, per germline (reference sequence). The CDR3 spells CASSITGTSLYEQYF. CDR3 in DNA: TGTGCCAGTAGTATAACCGGAACTTCACTCTACGAGCAGTACTTC.

The rearrangement links TRBV6-1 to TRBJ2-7; TRBD2 is a possible D gene (6 bases). The V gene's germline CDR1 is MNHNS and CDR2 SASEGT. V was pared by 6 bases and J by 2 bases, with 14 bases between. The CDR3 has 14 residues. In DNA form, the CDR3 reads TGTGCCAGCAGACCGGGACTTAGCACCTACGAGCAGTACTTC. This codes for CASRPGLSTYEQYF.

This clonotype has ten or more counts. V is TRBV28 and J is TRBJ2-7; TRBD1 is a possible D gene (5 bases). This CDR3 region has 15 residues. The V gene's germline CDR1 is MDHEN and CDR2 SYDVKM. The V gene lost 2 bases and the J gene lost 3 bases, with 14 bases spanning the gap. The CDR3 DNA reads as TGTGCCAGCAGTTTAGGTGGGGCCCTAATCTACGAGCAGTACTTC. Translation gives CASSLGGALIYEQYF.

A few counts support this clonotype. The rearrangement uses TRBV7-6 and TRBJ1-6; D unclear. The length of the CDR3 is 13 residues. Between the trimmed V and J ends, which lost 4 bases and 11 bases, there was a span of 12 bases. Germline CDR1 is SGHVS and CDR2 is FNYEAQ. For the CDR3, the DNA is TGTGCCAGCAGCTCCGGGCCCCAGGCACCCCTCCACTTT. Amino acid sequence: CASSSGPQAPLHF.

With regard to this clonotype: Germline is not matched at one junction end, which may reflect a read error. The chain combines TRBV5-1 with TRBJ2-7; D is undetermined. Per the germline V gene, CDR1 is SGHRS and CDR2 is YFSETQ. The CDR3 totals 16 residues. Here the CDR3 reads CASGLVRSTVSYEQYF. The CDR3 region has the DNA TGCGCCAGCGGCTTGGTCCGCTCGACTGTATCCTACGAGCAGTACTTC. The complete variable domain, with remaining parts taken from reference TRBV5-1 and TRBJ2-7, reads KAGVTQTPRYLIKTRGQQVTLSCSPISGHRSVSWYQQTPGQGLQFLFEYFSETQRNKGNFPGRFSGRQFSNSRSEMNVSTLELGDSALYLCASGLVRSTVSYEQYFGPGTRLTVT.

The chain uses TRBV7-2 and TRBJ2-1; D is possibly TRBD1 (5 bases). Trimming removed 2 bases from V and 6 bases from J, with 20 bases in between. This CDR3 spans 17 amino acids. Germline lookup yields CDR1 SGHTA and CDR2 FQGNSA. CDR3 sequence (DNA): TGTGCCAGCAGCTTACAAACTTCAGGGATAAGGTCCAATGAGCAGTTCTTC. It translates to CASSLQTSGIRSNEQFF.

This chain uses TRBV29-1 with TRBJ2-1; 10 nucleotides line up with TRBD1. This CDR3 region has 17 residues. Trimming cost V 2 bases and J 0 bases; bases outside gene matches: 7. Germline assignment: CDR1 SQVTM and CDR2 ANQGSEA. The CDR3 sequence: CSVERSGQGSSYNEQFF. For the CDR3, the DNA is TGCAGCGTTGAAAGGTCGGGACAGGGGAGCTCCTACAATGAGCAGTTCTTC.

This clonotype appeared many times. The CDR3 coding sequence is TGTGCCAGCAGCTTAGTAACGGGAGGAACCGCTGAGCAGTTCTTC. Its translation is CASSLVTGGTAEQFF. The rearrangement links TRBV7-2 to TRBJ2-1; 7 positions match TRBD2. With V trimmed by 1 base and J by 9 bases, 9 bases remained unmatched. The CDR3 is 15 residues long. The germline V gene has CDR1 SGHTA and CDR2 FQGNSA.

This chain uses TRBV20-1 with TRBJ2-1, with D maybe TRBD2 (6 bases). The CDR3 is 18 residues long. Trimming took off 7 bases at V and 3 bases at J, with 28 bases between the two ends. Germline values: CDR1 DFQATT, CDR2 SNEGSKA (reference sequence). CDR3 DNA: TGCAGTGGAGATGGGGGGATGGGGGTAGTGAGTGACTACAATGAGCAGTTCTTC. Encoded protein: CSGDGGMGVVSDYNEQFF.